The 2 T cell receptor beta chains below were found in one sample sequenced in a study of shared clonotypes between healthy human individuals. Clones were sequenced by immunoSEQ multiplex PCR, and TCRdb holds only the in-frame ones, with some missing. The data hold 2 million or so clones, with 85% to 95% observed a single time. The sequencing sample was made of naive CD4+ T cells sorted from blood. This sample's subset: CD45RA+ positively selected. These TCRs come from a man between 18 and 29 years old in good health.

The gene calls are TRBV7-2 and TRBJ2-5, with D hard to call. Between the trimmed V and J ends, which lost 1 base and 5 bases, there was a span of 14 bases. The length of the CDR3 is 15 residues. Per the germline V gene, CDR1 is SGHTA and CDR2 is FQGNSA. The CDR3 DNA reads TGTGCCAGCAGCTTAGTTGTTGGGCAGGCGGAGACCCAGTACTTC. This translates into CASSLVVGQAETQYF.

The V call is TRBV6-1, the J call TRBJ1-2, with D possibly matching TRBD1 (5 bases). CDR3 length: 13 amino acids. V gave up 6 bases and J gave up 4 bases, with 12 bases separating them. Germline V gene data show CDR1 as MNHNS and CDR2 as SASEGT. The DNA of the CDR3 is TGTGCCAGCAGAGCGGGACGAGCCTATGGCTACACCTTC. As protein: CASRAGRAYGYTF.